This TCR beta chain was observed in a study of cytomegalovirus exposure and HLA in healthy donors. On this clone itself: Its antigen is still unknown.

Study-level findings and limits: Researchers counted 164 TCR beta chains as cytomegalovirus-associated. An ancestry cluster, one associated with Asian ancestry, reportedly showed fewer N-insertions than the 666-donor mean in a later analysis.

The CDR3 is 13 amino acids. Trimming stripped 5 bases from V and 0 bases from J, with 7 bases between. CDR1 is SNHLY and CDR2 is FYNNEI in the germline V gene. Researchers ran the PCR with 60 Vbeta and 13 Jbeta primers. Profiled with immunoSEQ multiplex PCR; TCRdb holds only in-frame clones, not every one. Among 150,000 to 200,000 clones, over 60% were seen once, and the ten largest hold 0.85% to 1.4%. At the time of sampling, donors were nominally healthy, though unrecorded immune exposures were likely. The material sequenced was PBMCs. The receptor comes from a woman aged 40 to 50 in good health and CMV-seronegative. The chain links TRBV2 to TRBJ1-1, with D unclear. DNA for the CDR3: TGTGCCAGCAGTCAAGATATGAACACTGAAGCTTTCTTT. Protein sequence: CASSQDMNTEAFF.